The text below deals with one T cell receptor beta chain. This receptor's antigen is unknown. The junction differs from germline at one of its ends, possibly a read error. Sequencing of the TRB variable region was done with the immunoSEQ hsTCRB v3.0 assay at survey level resolution. The targeted TRB sequencing depth was roughly 35,000-50,000 T-cell genomes per sample. Pooled TRB libraries were sequenced on an Illumina MiSeq with a v3 150-cycle kit. As for the authors' bioinformatics: Analysis of repertoires was carried out in R inside a reproducible Nextflow workflow spanning QC, data transformation and analysis. LymphoSeq2, an R package for AIRR-Seq data exploration, was used to implement custom analyses. A handful of samples yielding fewer than 5000 total TRB sequences were excluded, leaving 188 analyzed HIV repertoires. Among the roughly 190 retained HIV repertoires, 55 to 65 were collected before ART initiation and about 130 were collected after ART initiation. Each repertoire was downsampled to 5000 TRB nucleotide sequences, and summary statistics were averaged across 100 downsampling iterations. Only TRB sequences with CDR3 regions of at least seven amino acids were retained for analysis. Diversity was assessed using a clonality score derived from Shannon entropy and using the Gini coefficient. In the repertoire networks, any two of the top 5000 CDR3 amino acid sequences were connected whenever the two sequences differed by an edit distance of one. GLIPH2 predicted antigen specificity groups and MHC restriction for TRB CDR3 amino acid sequences. To flag known associations with CMV, EBV, HIV or tissue antigens, CDR3 amino acid sequences were compared against VDJdb and McPAS-TCR. Pre-ART, post-ART and control groups were compared with Wilcoxon signed-rank tests and Holm-Bonferroni correction. TCRdb took this table from immuneACCESS and kept in-frame rearrangements with V and J called. Such tables lack part of the clones; where checked against another copy, unresolved V genes explain under half of the gap, and the rest is unexplained. V, J and clone size are taken as reported in that table, and D and trimming were inferred from the DNA itself. The sample includes tens of thousands of clones, with approximately 84% observed a single time. Together, the top ten hold around 4.6% of the sample.

Inclusion was restricted to participants for whom at least one PBMC sample before ART initiation and at least two post-ART samples were available. All participants with HIV were treated in the United States of America. Before DNA extraction, cryopreserved samples containing about 1-10 million PBMC were thawed and washed. At the time of the earliest PBMC sample for each participant with HIV, ages ranged from roughly 20 to 54 years. PBMC samples from each participant spanned 1-4 timepoints before ART initiation and 2-8 timepoints after ART initiation, with a median of 7 samples. For every participant, serial HIV viral load, CD4+ T-cell count, ART history and demographic data were obtained. A Qiagen kit on a QIAcube was used to extract genomic DNA from unsorted PBMC, with samples processed in batches of 12. Measured from the cysteine to the phenylalanine, the CDR3 is 17 residues long. Solely the CDR3 DNA is kept, with 51 bases framed from the first base. CDR1 and CDR2 (SGHTA, FQGTGA) derive from the germline V gene.

The sample comes from a study of long-term antiretroviral therapy in people with HIV (dated by TCRdb to about 2022). The study in broad terms: The earliest samples were collected roughly a decade before the 2015 WHO recommendation for immediate ART, at a time when ART was usually postponed until CD4 counts fell. This retrospective serial study examined whether starting ART and sustained HIV suppression were associated with changes in the composition and diversity of the TRB repertoire in peripheral blood. A total of 192 cryopreserved PBMC samples came from 25 to 30 adults with confirmed HIV infection and were collected serially over a mean of around 6 years (range 1-12). Of the approximately 28 participants with HIV, eleven were female. No cross-contamination during QIAcube processing turned up in test extractions that ran a monoclonal T-cell line alongside 33 polyclonal samples. Study-level results and caveats: Because cell numbers in pre-ART samples were limited, unsorted PBMC were profiled instead of sorted CD4+ and CD8+ T cells. Expanded TRB clones identified before ART initiation dominated the repertoire across all time points, though the dominance fluctuated and decreased in many PLHIV after ART. The samples were dated from about 2004 to 2017, and the ART regimens that were used may be less effective than current ART regimens. Compared with controls, HIV repertoires had narrower CDR3 length ranges, and the network structure pointed to an antigen-experienced repertoire that shifted only slightly toward naive after ART. ART initiation was associated with a significant increase in TRB diversity, but diversity stayed significantly below transplant donor controls even after long-term ART. Since PBMC availability was limited, sequencing covered only the TCR beta chain, with no alpha chain pairing. No data were available on ART adherence, viral resistance or therapy changes, limiting inferences about post-ART repertoire changes.

The V gene is TRBV7-3 and the J gene is TRBJ2-5, with TRBD2 matching 8 junction bases. Sample: unsorted PBMCs, taken roughly 2.9 years before starting antiretroviral therapy. This sequence was found in a woman younger than 45 with HIV. The base sequence is TGTGCCAGCAGCTTGGTAGCGGTGCGGGGGGCCCAAGAGTCCCAGTACTTC. This is translated as CASSLVAVRGAQESQYF.